This TCR beta chain was documented in a study of shared clonotypes between healthy human individuals. It was CD45RO-negative cells, positively selected for CCR7, that made up naive CD8 cells, with terminally differentiated effector memory CD45RA+ cells excluded. Germline V gives CDR1 MNHNY, CDR2 SVGAGI (reference sequence). Trimming shortened V by 7 bases and J by 3 bases, and 21 bases separated the two germline ends. There are 16 residues in the CDR3. Assay: immunoSEQ multiplex PCR; the TCRdb copy retains only in-frame clones and omits some. The sample lists some 2 million clones; about 95% were seen once.

The material sequenced was naive CD8+ T cells sorted from blood. This chain links TRBV6-6 with TRBJ1-1; no definite D call. This clonotype was obtained from a man between 18 and 29 years old in good health. The CDR3 reads CASTSAFGLADTEAFF. The CDR3 DNA reads TGTGCCAGCACCTCAGCGTTCGGGCTGGCGGACACTGAAGCTTTCTTT.